This is a list of T cell receptor beta chains from one sample in a study of blood T cell repertoires in COVID-19. TCRdb keeps only in-frame clones here, not all; method: immunoSEQ multiplex PCR. The sample has about 190,000 clones, approximately 90% seen once. Sequencing was carried out using peripheral blood. The receptors were gathered from a man aged 30 to 45 with acute or convalescent COVID-19. The CDR3 runs from the conserved cysteine through the conserved F or W. Each record gives: J gene, V gene, CDR3 protein.

>TRBJ1-1|TRBV29-1
CSVAEGWTEAFF
>TRBJ2-2|TRBV11-2
CASSQGGNTGELFF
>TRBJ2-2|TRBV27
CASSLGVDTGELFF
>TRBJ2-1|TRBV28
CASRVAGVDDEQFF
>TRBJ2-2|TRBV2
CASSKNRGAGTGELFF
>TRBJ2-5|TRBV4-1
CASSQDVGGGRETQYF
>TRBJ1-2|TRBV28
CASIRDRGKNYGYTF
>TRBJ2-3|TRBV27
CASSSLLVRGGDTQYF
>TRBJ1-1|TRBV14
CASSQYRSTEAFF
>TRBJ2-5|TRBV5-1
CASSAGQGQETQYF
>TRBJ2-3|TRBV7-3
CASSSRTSGRDTQYF
>TRBJ2-2|TRBV7-8
CASSLAPANTGELFF
>TRBJ1-6|TRBV6-1
CASSEAAGKLSPLHF
>TRBJ2-3|TRBV27
CATGLAGGQRADTQYF
>TRBJ2-2|TRBV5-1
CASTVSGGANTGELFF
>TRBJ2-5|TRBV7-9
CASRPLGWQGPRETQYF
>TRBJ2-3|TRBV9
CASSVGGWGTDTQYF
>TRBJ2-5|TRBV30
CAWSVGLAGQGAQYF
>TRBJ2-7|TRBV19
CASSRQGKPSYEQYF
>TRBJ2-3|TRBV29-1
CSVGTSELADTQYF
>TRBJ2-2|TRBV9
CASSTLGQGETGELFF
>TRBJ1-3|TRBV11-2
CASSWTAGNTIYF
>TRBJ1-3|TRBV7-9
CASSANRVSGNTIYF
>TRBJ2-7|TRBV3-1/TRBV3-2
CASSLVSYEQYF
>TRBJ1-1|TRBV7-9
CASSLFPGAEAFF
>TRBJ1-1|TRBV18
CASSPLLRTGEMNTEAFF
>TRBJ2-7|TRBV3-1/TRBV3-2
CASSQTGTQSYEQYF
>TRBJ2-2|TRBV19
CASRPDRRELFF
>TRBJ1-2|TRBV5-4
CASSFPPVNYGYTF
>TRBJ2-7|TRBV7-3
CASSLRPGLAGGPSYEQYF
>TRBJ2-5|TRBV3-1/TRBV3-2
CASSQVRGSGARQETQYF
>TRBJ1-3|TRBV7-2
CASSVERGSGNTIYF
>TRBJ1-4|TRBV6-5
CASSLSGATNEKLFF
>TRBJ1-2|TRBV6-5
CASANSRGNWGGYTF
>TRBJ2-5|TRBV19
CASSIRTSSQETQYF
>TRBJ2-2|TRBV6-6
CASSGLARNTGELFF
>TRBJ2-5|TRBV30
CAWSGLADQETQYF
>TRBJ1-6|TRBV4-1
CASSHAGQPSSYNSPLHF
>TRBJ1-2|TRBV3-1/TRBV3-2
CASATQGVDYGYTF
>TRBJ2-5|TRBV24-1
CATSEFSGGPLRETQYF
>TRBJ1-5|TRBV6-1
CASSAAGVGPQHF
>TRBJ1-6|TRBV21-1
CASSKNDRERDNSPLHF
>TRBJ1-1|TRBV9
CASSARTELNTEAFF
>TRBJ2-7|TRBV19
CASSKGYRVYEQYF
>TRBJ2-7|TRBV25-1
CASSAQGAGPREQYF
>TRBJ1-5|TRBV6-4
CASSLDRGQPQHF
>TRBJ1-4|TRBV6-5
CASSSQGDDEKLFF
>TRBJ1-1|TRBV7-2
CASSLALGQHTEAFF
>TRBJ1-2|TRBV3-1/TRBV3-2
CASSQARYGYTF
>TRBJ2-7|TRBV7-9
CASRGQGAEQYF
>TRBJ1-6|TRBV30
CAWSDPDRGWSPLHF
>TRBJ2-6|TRBV30
CAWIQGSGANVLTF
>TRBJ1-6|TRBV27
CASSLFSRTGESDSPLHF
>TRBJ1-1|TRBV5-1
CASSLTTGSAAPEAFF
>TRBJ2-4|TRBV5-4
CASSLGEDIQYF
>TRBJ1-3|TRBV25-1
CASSERTAGNTIYF
>TRBJ1-2|TRBV25-1
CASSGGGVYGYTF
>TRBJ1-1|TRBV19
CASGQGEATEAFF
>TRBJ1-1|TRBV5-4
CASRENRAKNTEAFF
>TRBJ1-2|TRBV24-1
CATQGQGRGYTF